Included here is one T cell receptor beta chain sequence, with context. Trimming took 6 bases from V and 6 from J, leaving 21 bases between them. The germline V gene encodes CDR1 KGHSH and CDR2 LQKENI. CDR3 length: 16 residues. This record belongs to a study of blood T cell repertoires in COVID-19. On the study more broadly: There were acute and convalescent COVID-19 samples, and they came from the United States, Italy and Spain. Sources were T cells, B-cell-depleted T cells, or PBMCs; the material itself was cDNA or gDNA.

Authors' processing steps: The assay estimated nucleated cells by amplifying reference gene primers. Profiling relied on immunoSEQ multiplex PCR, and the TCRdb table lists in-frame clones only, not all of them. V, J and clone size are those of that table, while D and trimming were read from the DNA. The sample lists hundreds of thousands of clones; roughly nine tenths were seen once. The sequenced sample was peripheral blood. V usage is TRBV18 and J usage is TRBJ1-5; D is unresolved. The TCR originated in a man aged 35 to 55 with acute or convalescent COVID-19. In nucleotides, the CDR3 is TGTGCCAGCTCCTTCTCATCGGGAGACGCGGCTCAGCCCCAGCATTTT. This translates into CASSFSSGDAAQPQHF.